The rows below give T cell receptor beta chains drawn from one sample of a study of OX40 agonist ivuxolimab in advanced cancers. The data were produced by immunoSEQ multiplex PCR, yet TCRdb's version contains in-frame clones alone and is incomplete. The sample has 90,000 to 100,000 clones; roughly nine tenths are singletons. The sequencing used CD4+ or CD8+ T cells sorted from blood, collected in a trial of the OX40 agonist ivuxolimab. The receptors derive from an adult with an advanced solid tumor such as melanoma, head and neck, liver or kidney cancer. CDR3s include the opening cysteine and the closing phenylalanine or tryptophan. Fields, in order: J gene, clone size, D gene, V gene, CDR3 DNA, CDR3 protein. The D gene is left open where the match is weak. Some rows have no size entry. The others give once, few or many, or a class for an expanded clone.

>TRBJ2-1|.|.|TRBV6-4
TGTGCCAGCAGTGACTCGGATGGGTATCCGAGTGAGCAGTTCTTC
CASSDSDGYPSEQFF
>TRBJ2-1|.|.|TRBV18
TGTGTCAGCTCAAACTATAGTGGGTACAATGAGCAGTTCTTC
CVSSNYSGYNEQFF
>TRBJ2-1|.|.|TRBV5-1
TGCGCCAGCAGCTTGGGAAGAGGAGGATCCGTTTACAATGAGCAGTTCTTC
CASSLGRGGSVYNEQFF
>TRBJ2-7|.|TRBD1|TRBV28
TGTGCCAGCAGTGAGACAGGGTCCTCCTACGAGCAGTACTTC
CASSETGSSYEQYF
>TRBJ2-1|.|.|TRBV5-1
TGCGCCAGCAGCTTGGATCAGGGTTTGGGGCAGTTCTTC
CASSLDQGLGQFF
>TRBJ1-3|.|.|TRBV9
TGTGCCAGCAGGTCCTGGGTCAGGAGTCTCTACTCTGGAAACACCATATATTTT
CASRSWVRSLYSGNTIYF
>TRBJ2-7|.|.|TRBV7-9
TGTGCCAGCAGCTTAACTGGACACGGTAGGGGAGAGCAGTACTTC
CASSLTGHGRGEQYF
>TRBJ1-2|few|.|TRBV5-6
TGTGCCAGCAGCCCCTTCACAGGAAGCGGCTACACCTTC
CASSPFTGSGYTF
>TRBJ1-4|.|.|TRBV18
TGTGCCAGCCAAGGGAGCACAACTAATGAAAAACTGTTTTTT
CASQGSTTNEKLFF
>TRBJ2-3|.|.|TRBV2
TGTGCCAGCAGAGAGCGGATGACGGATACGCAGTATTTT
CASRERMTDTQYF
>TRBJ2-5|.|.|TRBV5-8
TGTGCCAGCAGCTTGGGGACAAATCAAGAGACCCAGTACTTC
CASSLGTNQETQYF
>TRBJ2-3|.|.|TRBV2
TGTGCCAGCAACGACCCTCGGTCCACAGATACGCAGTATTTT
CASNDPRSTDTQYF
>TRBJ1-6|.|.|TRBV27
TGTGCCAGCAGTCAAGAACCCTTGTATTCACCCCTCCACTTT
CASSQEPLYSPLHF
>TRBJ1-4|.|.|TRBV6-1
TGTGCCAGCAGTGATACCGGCGTCGGAAAACTGTTTTTT
CASSDTGVGKLFF
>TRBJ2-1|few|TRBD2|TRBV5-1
TGCGCCAGCAGCAGCGCCCCAGGCGCGGGAGGTTCTAATGAGCAGTTCTTC
CASSSAPGAGGSNEQFF
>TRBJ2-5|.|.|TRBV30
TGTGCCTGGACCACGGGAGTAGAGACCCAGTACTTC
CAWTTGVETQYF
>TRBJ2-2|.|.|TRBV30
TGTGCTCTGGGGACTTCTCATGTGTTGGCCGGGGAGCTGTTTTTT
CALGTSHVLAGELFF
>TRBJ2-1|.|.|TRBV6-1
TGTGCCAGCAGTGAAGTCGGACTATACCGACATGAGCAGTTCTTC
CASSEVGLYRHEQFF
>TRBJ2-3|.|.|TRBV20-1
TGCAGTGCCGACCCAGACTATACGCAGTATTTT
CSADPDYTQYF
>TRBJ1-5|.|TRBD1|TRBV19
TGTGCCAGTATGGGACAGGGGAGCAATCAGCCCCAGCATTTT
CASMGQGSNQPQHF
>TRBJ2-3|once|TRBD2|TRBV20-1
TGCAGTGCCAGCGGGATAGATACGCAGTATTTT
CSASGIDTQYF
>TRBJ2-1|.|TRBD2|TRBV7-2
TGTGCCAGCAGCTTAAACACCGGGAGGGAGGATGAGCAGTTCTTC
CASSLNTGREDEQFF
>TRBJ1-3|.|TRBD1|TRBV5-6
TGTGCCAGCAGCAGATTTGGACAGGGTGGAAACACCATATATTTT
CASSRFGQGGNTIYF
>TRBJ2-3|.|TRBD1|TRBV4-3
TGCGCCAGCAGCCAACAAGGGGGCAACACAGATACGCAGTATTTT
CASSQQGGNTDTQYF